This T cell receptor (beta chain) was recovered during a study of T cell changes during pregnancy in multiple sclerosis. This CDR3 comprises 15 residues. The germline V gene encodes CDR1 MNHEY and CDR2 SMNVEV (reference sequence). With 5 bases clipped from V and 7 bases from J, the junction kept 12 bases outside the gene matches. This table comes from immunoSEQ multiplex PCR, and its TCRdb copy is limited to in-frame clones, with some not included. The data contain under 40,000 clones, 90% of them singletons. The sample in question was CD8+ T cells from peripheral blood mononuclear cells, obtained before pregnancy. This TCR was sampled from a female donor with multiple sclerosis, enrolled in a pregnancy study. This sequence joins TRBV27 and TRBJ2-7; 9 bases are shared with TRBD1. The CDR3 nucleotides read TGTGCCAGCAGTCCCCGGGACAGGGCTATTGGGGAGCAGTACTTC. It translates to CASSPRDRAIGEQYF.